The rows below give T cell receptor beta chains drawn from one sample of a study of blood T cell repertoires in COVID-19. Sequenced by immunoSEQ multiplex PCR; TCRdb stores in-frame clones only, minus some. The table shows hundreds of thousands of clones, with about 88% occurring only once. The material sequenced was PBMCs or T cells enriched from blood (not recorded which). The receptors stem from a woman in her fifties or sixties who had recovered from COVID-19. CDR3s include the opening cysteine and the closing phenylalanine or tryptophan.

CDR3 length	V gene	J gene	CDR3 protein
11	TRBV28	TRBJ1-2	CASSLVSGYTF
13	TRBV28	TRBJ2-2	CASSFTVTGELFF
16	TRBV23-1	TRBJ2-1	CASSLQERSSYNEQFF
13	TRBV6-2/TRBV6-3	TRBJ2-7	CASSYSGVNEQYF
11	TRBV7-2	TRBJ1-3	CASRSGNTIYF
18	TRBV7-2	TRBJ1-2	CASSFPGRGQGDNYGYTF
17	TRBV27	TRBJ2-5	CASSSLRTSGITETQYF
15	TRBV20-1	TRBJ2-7	CSASLRVAGAGEQYF
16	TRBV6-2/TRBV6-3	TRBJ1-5	CASSGRLGGGNQPQHF
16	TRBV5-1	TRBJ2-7	CASSVASGRQSYEQYF
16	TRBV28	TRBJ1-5	CASSPRTGGVGQPQHF
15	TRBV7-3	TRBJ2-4	CASSLFPGAKNIQYF
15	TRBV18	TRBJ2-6	CASSWDRAGANVLTF
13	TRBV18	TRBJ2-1	CASSPFTRDEQFF
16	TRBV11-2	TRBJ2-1	CASSWTGGISYNEQFF
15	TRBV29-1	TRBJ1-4	CSVARLQGDNEKLFF
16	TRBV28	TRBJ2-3	CASSQPRGQEPDTQYF
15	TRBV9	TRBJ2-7	CASSVDPTGAYEQYF
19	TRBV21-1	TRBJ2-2	CASSKSLSPSGIQSGELFF
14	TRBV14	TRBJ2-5	CASSQSSTSYTQYF
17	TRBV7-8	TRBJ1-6	CASSRFPFRTEPSPLHF
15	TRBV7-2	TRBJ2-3	CASSLALHSTDTQYF
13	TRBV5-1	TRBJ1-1	CASRQIENTEAFF
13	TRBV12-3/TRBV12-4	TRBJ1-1	CASSLQLNTEAFF
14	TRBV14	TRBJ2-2	CASSQALGAGELFF
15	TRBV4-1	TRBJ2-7	CASSQDLRSLNEQYF
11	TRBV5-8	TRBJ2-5	CASSPSSAQYF
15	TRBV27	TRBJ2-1	CASRTRTSWGDEQFF
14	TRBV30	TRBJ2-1	CAWSERSGYNEQFF
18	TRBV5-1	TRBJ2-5	CASSLGATSGRYQETQYF
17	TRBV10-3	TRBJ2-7	CAISESETLAASYEQYF
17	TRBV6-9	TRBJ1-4	CASSPSGQLTVCRKLFF
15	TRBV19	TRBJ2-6	CATQSAIAGANVLTF
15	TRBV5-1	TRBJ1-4	CASGGGMATNEKLFF
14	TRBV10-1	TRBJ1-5	CASSGDNSNQPQHF
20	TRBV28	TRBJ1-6	CASSLSVAGTGGGIYSPLHF
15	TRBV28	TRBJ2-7	CASSLVGAGSYEQYF
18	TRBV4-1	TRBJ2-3	CASSQERASGISTDTQYF
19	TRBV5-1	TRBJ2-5	CASSGGTGWFSILQETQYF
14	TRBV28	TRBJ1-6	CASSRGQKNSPLHF
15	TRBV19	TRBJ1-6	CATTQGNSYNSPLHF
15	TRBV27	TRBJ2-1	CASSGDGSSYNEQFF
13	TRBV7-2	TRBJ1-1	CASSLQGNTEAFF
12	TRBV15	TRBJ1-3	CATSRDSSTIYF
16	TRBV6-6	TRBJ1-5	CASKLRGGNSNQPQHF
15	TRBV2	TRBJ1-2	CASSEEEGARYGYTF
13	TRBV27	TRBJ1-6	CASRPPFVEALHF
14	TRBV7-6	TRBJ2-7	CASSFRTNSYEQYF
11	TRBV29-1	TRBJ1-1	CSGGSNTEAFF
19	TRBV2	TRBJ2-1	CASRVTSGRTSSSYNEQFF
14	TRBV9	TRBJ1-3	CASSIDNSGNTIYF